Presented here are 22 T cell receptor beta chains from one specimen sequenced in a study of CD8 T cells in ankylosing spondylitis. No antigens are known for them. TCRdb re-called the 5' RACE reads through MiXCR, storing one row per CDR3 protein. The sample gives 400,000 to 450,000 distinct CDR3 sequences, roughly 17% of which show up once; approximately 1% is in the top ten. Study-level results: A motif of several highly homologous TCR beta variants was seen as apparently characteristic of ankylosing spondylitis blood.

Sequencing was carried out using blood, either unsorted or a sorted T cell fraction (not recorded which). The receptors were sampled from a male donor with ankylosing spondylitis.

The chain recombines TRBV27 with TRBJ2-7, with 9 bases that match TRBD2. This CDR3 has 15 residues. Per germline, CDR1 MNHEY and CDR2 SMNVEV (reference sequence). Trimming cost V 4 bases and J 2 bases; bases outside gene matches: 6. The CDR3 sequence is CASSSLAGGPYEQYF. CDR3 sequence (DNA): TGTGCCAGCAGTTCCTTGGCGGGAGGGCCCTACGAGCAGTACTTC.

The rearrangement uses TRBV10-3 and TRBJ2-3; 10 nucleotides match TRBD2. CDR3 length equals 18 residues. From germline, CDR1 is ENHRY and CDR2 SYGVKD. J was trimmed by 2 bases and V by 4 bases; bases with no gene match: 12. The CDR3 is CAISVGSGGPSYTDTQYF. The CDR3 nucleotides read TGTGCCATCAGTGTGGGTAGCGGGGGGCCTTCCTACACAGATACGCAGTATTTT.

This clonotype was observed many times. This chain connects TRBV7-8 to TRBJ2-5; D is tentatively TRBD1 or TRBD2 (5 bases each). V gave up 6 bases and J gave up 0 bases, with 14 bases separating them. This CDR3 has 15 residues. CDR1 and CDR2 from the germline V gene are SGHVS and FQNEAQ. The CDR3 reads CASRLGERYQETQYF. CDR3 nucleotide sequence: TGTGCCAGCAGGTTGGGGGAGCGGTACCAAGAGACCCAGTACTTC.

This clonotype was found many times. Mismatch with germline at one junction end may stem from a read error. The chain couples TRBV20-1 to TRBJ1-1; 8 positions agree with TRBD1. This CDR3 is built from 11 residues. Germline CDR1 and CDR2: DFQATT and SNEGSKA (reference sequence). CDR3 protein: CSASPAAGQEF. CDR3 bases: TGCAGTGCTAGCCCCGCCGCGGGACAGGAGTTT.

The rearrangement links TRBV2 to TRBJ2-2, with 7 bases fitting TRBD2. The CDR3 extends over 12 amino acids. The V segment lost 9 bases and the J segment 7 bases; nucleotides outside the gene matches: 5. Germline CDR1 and CDR2: SNHLY and FYNNEI. The CDR3 nucleotides read TGTGCCAGGAAGACTAGCCGCGGGGAGCTGTTTTTT. Translation: CARKTSRGELFF.

This chain connects TRBV14 to TRBJ2-3, with 9 bases fitting TRBD1. J lost 4 bases, V lost 3 bases, and 11 bases had no gene match. This CDR3 has 17 residues. Germline V gene data show CDR1 as SGHDN and CDR2 as FVKESK. CDR3 nucleotides: TGTGCCAGCAGCCAGCAAGGAGGGGGACAGGGCTCAGATACGCAGTATTTT. Translating it yields CASSQQGGGQGSDTQYF.

Many counts were recorded for this clonotype. This chain uses TRBV7-3 with TRBJ2-1, with D perhaps assigned TRBD1 or TRBD2 (5 bases each). The V gene's germline CDR1 is SGHTA and CDR2 FQGTGA. This CDR3 has 14 amino acids. Trimming took off 3 bases at V and 4 bases at J, with 10 bases between the two ends. Here the CDR3 reads CASSLDGAYNEQFF. The CDR3 DNA sequence: TGTGCCAGCAGCTTGGACGGGGCTTACAATGAGCAGTTCTTC.

This clonotype was seen a few times. The rearrangement joins TRBV6-5 to TRBJ2-7, with 10 bases lining up with TRBD1. This CDR3 is built from 15 residues. The V gene end was trimmed by 6 bases and the J gene end by 3 bases; junction bases not matched to a gene: 8. Looked up from germline, CDR1 is MNHEY and CDR2 is SVGAGI. The CDR3 here is CASRYRGQGIYEQYF. The CDR3 bases are TGTGCCAGCAGATACAGGGGACAGGGGATCTACGAGCAGTACTTC.

In its sample, this clonotype was seen many times. This chain connects TRBV5-1 to TRBJ1-2; D is unclear. This CDR3 spans 17 amino acids. Germline loops: CDR1 SGHRS, CDR2 YFSETQ. Deletions cut 1 base from V and 0 bases from J, with 16 bases between. The CDR3 is CASSLRSALLSNYGYTF. As DNA, the CDR3 is TGCGCCAGCAGCTTGAGGTCAGCCCTTCTGTCTAACTATGGCTACACCTTC.

This clonotype has just a few counts. The chain carries TRBV29-1 and TRBJ2-7; D might be TRBD2 (5 bases). The CDR3 consists of 13 residues. V lost 1 base to trimming and J lost 7 bases, with 14 bases between them. In germline, CDR1 is SQVTM, CDR2 ANQGSEA. CDR3 in amino acids: CSVEVARTREQYF. In nucleotides, the CDR3 is TGCAGCGTTGAAGTGGCCCGAACTAGGGAGCAGTACTTC.

V usage is TRBV7-8 and J usage is TRBJ2-3; TRBD1 is a possible D gene (5 bases). This CDR3 spans 16 amino acids. V lost 2 bases and J 5 bases, leaving 17 bases between the germline ends. Germline CDR1 and CDR2: SGHVS and FQNEAQ. CDR3 amino acids: CASSLRYQGLVDTQYF. CDR3 nucleotides: TGTGCCAGCAGCTTAAGATATCAGGGATTGGTAGATACGCAGTATTTT.

The V gene is TRBV20-1, the J gene TRBJ2-7, with D possibly being TRBD1 (6 bases). This CDR3 comprises 14 residues. Trimming shortened V by 3 bases and J by 2 bases, and 14 bases separated the two germline ends. Germline V lookup: CDR1 DFQATT, CDR2 SNEGSKA (reference sequence). CDR3 sequence (DNA): TGCAGTGCTAGGCCCCGGGACAACGCCTACGAGCAGTACTTC. Residues: CSARPRDNAYEQYF.

CDR3 region: CASSPGQGGLQPQHF. CDR3 DNA: TGTGCCAGCTCACCGGGACAGGGAGGTTTGCAGCCCCAGCATTTT. The chain combines TRBV18 with TRBJ1-5, with 9 bases aligning to TRBD1. Germline CDR1 is KGHSH and CDR2 is LQKENI. The junction had 7 bases not matched to a gene; V was cut back by 3 bases and J by 7 bases. The CDR3 has 15 amino acids.

The CDR3: CASSFANNEQFF. CDR3 nucleotides: TGTGCCAGCAGCTTTGCCAACAATGAGCAGTTCTTC. V and J are TRBV7-9 and TRBJ2-1; no clear D. V was cut by 3 bases and J by 5 bases, with 5 bases left in between. CDR1 and CDR2 from the germline V gene are SEHNR and FQNEAQ (reference sequence). The CDR3 runs 12 residues.

This clonotype was seen a single time. This rearrangement joins TRBV7-9 to TRBJ2-1; D perhaps matches TRBD2 (5 bases). Germline CDR1 is SEHNR and CDR2 is FQNEAQ (reference sequence). V lost 1 base and J 4 bases, leaving 14 bases between the germline ends. The CDR3 is 16 amino acids. The CDR3 spells CASSLGTPIGYNEQFF. Written as DNA, the CDR3 is TGTGCCAGCAGCTTAGGGACTCCAATAGGATACAATGAGCAGTTCTTC. Complete variable domain (other parts from reference TRBV7-9 and TRBJ2-1): DTGVSQNPRHKITKRGQNVTFRCDPISEHNRLYWYRQTLGQGPEFLTYFQNEAQLEKSRLLSDRFSAERPKGSFSTLEIQRTEQGDSAMYLCASSLGTPIGYNEQFFGPGTRLTVL.

This clonotype was seen more than once but under ten times. This rearrangement joins TRBV18 to TRBJ2-7, with TRBD1 as a possible D gene (6 bases). CDR1 is KGHSH and CDR2 is LQKENI in the germline V gene. Trimming took off 2 bases at V and 0 bases at J, with 14 bases between the two ends. This CDR3 region has 16 residues. The CDR3 region has the DNA TGTGCCAGCTCACCATTGGACAGCTTCAGCTCCTACGAGCAGTACTTC. Its translation is CASSPLDSFSSYEQYF. Combining the CDR3 with reference TRBV18 and TRBJ2-7 gives the whole variable domain NAGVMQNPRHLVRRRGQEARLRCSPMKGHSHVYWYRQLPEEGLKFMVYLQKENIIDESGMPKERFSAEFPKEGPSILRIQQVVRGDSAAYFCASSPLDSFSSYEQYFGPGTRLTVT.

The table lists this clonotype with a few counts. The genes are TRBV20-1 and TRBJ2-3; 14 bases map to TRBD2. This CDR3 comprises 16 residues. J lost 4 bases, V lost 3 bases, and 6 bases had no gene match. In germline, CDR1 is DFQATT, CDR2 SNEGSKA (reference sequence). The CDR3 DNA follows: TGCAGTGCTAGTGGGACTAGCGGGAGAGCTGCAGATACGCAGTATTTT. It is translated as CSASGTSGRAADTQYF.

The sample holds many counts of this clonotype. The V gene is TRBV6-5, the J gene TRBJ2-3; 7 bases match TRBD2. Trimming removed 2 bases from V and 3 bases from J; junction bases left unmatched: 2. This CDR3 is built from 14 residues. Germline V gene lookup returns CDR1 MNHEY and CDR2 SVGAGI. The CDR3 protein is CASSYAGVTDTQYF. In DNA form, the CDR3 reads TGTGCCAGCAGTTACGCGGGAGTGACAGATACGCAGTATTTT.

The chain couples TRBV4-1 to TRBJ2-3; the match to TRBD2 covers 8 bases. CDR1 MGHRA and CDR2 YSYEKL come from the germline V gene. The J segment lost 8 bases and the V segment lost 3 bases, leaving 19 bases of the junction unmatched. There are 18 residues in the CDR3. The CDR3 nucleotides read TGCGCCAGCAGCCAGACAATGATTAGCGGGGCTCCACCGAGTACGCAGTATTTT. Its protein is CASSQTMISGAPPSTQYF.

This rearrangement joins TRBV6-5 to TRBJ2-5; TRBD1 or TRBD2 may be the D gene (5 bases each). Germline V CDR1 and CDR2: MNHEY, SVGAGI. The length of the CDR3 is 12 residues. The germline V and J ends were trimmed by 6 bases and 4 bases, with 9 bases remaining between them. The CDR3 here is CASSRDAETQYF. CDR3 in DNA: TGTGCCAGCAGCCGGGACGCAGAGACCCAGTACTTC.

This clonotype has just a few counts. This chain joins TRBV7-8 and TRBJ2-3; no firm D call. The germline V gene has CDR1 SGHVS and CDR2 FQNEAQ. The CDR3 contains 13 residues. The V gene lost 1 base and the J gene lost 3 bases, with 5 bases spanning the gap. The CDR3, as DNA: TGTGCCAGCAGCTTAGGGGAAACAGATACGCAGTATTTT. Its translation is CASSLGETDTQYF. Full variable domain (outside the CDR3, taken from reference TRBV7-8 and TRBJ2-3): GAGVSQSPRYKVAKRGQDVALRCDPISGHVSLFWYQQALGQGPEFLTYFQNEAQLDKSGLPSDRFFAERPEGSVSTLKIQRTQQEDSAVYLCASSLGETDTQYFGPGTRLTVL.

A few counts support this clonotype. The V call is TRBV3-1, the J call TRBJ2-1; 9 bases are a match to TRBD2. CDR3 length: 21 amino acids. CDR1 LGHDT and CDR2 YNNKEL come from the germline V gene (reference sequence). Trimming took 6 bases from V and 8 from J; bases not matched to a gene: 29. CDR3 sequence reads: CASSPTRGKVRGGDLVHEQFF. CDR3 bases: TGTGCCAGCAGTCCCACAAGAGGCAAGGTGCGCGGGGGGGATTTGGTCCATGAGCAGTTCTTC.